The 24 T cell receptor beta chains presented below share a single source sample, sequenced in a study of vaccination and CD4 T cells after COVID-19. Sample treatment: 10-day PBMC culture with coronavirus spike peptide pools or control peptides (ViraFEST assay). No antigen has been assigned to these receptors. Scientists ran DNA taken from cultured CD4+ T cells through the Oncomine TCR Beta short-read assay for sequencing. TCRdb reprocessed the PCR reads with MiXCR, giving one entry per CDR3 protein. The sample shows some 13,000 distinct CDR3 sequences, about 30% of them seen only once. Sequencing was carried out using CD4+ T cells from blood, cultured in vitro. Receptors were obtained from a human donor who had recovered from COVID-19.

The sample holds a few counts of this clonotype. This chain links TRBV27 with TRBJ1-5; D may be TRBD1 (5 bases). This CDR3 spans 14 amino acids. Trimming removed 6 bases from V and 7 bases from J, with 16 bases in between. Germline V gene sequence: CDR1 MNHEY, CDR2 SMNVEV (reference sequence). The DNA of the CDR3 is TGTGCCAGCAGACTGATAGGGGAAAACCAGCCCCAGCATTTT. Amino acids: CASRLIGENQPQHF.

This rearrangement joins TRBV7-8 to TRBJ1-2; no clear D gene. The CDR3 is 14 residues long. CDR1 and CDR2 (germline): SGHVS, FQNEAQ. Trimming left V 4 bases short and J 7 bases short, with 16 bases between. The CDR3 DNA reads TGTGCCAGCAGCTCCCCCCCCAGATGGAGTGGCTACACCTTC. As protein: CASSSPPRWSGYTF. Full variable domain (missing parts from reference TRBV7-8 and TRBJ1-2): GAGVSQSPRYKVAKRGQDVALRCDPISGHVSLFWYQQALGQGPEFLTYFQNEAQLDKSGLPSDRFFAERPEGSVSTLKIQRTQQEDSAVYLCASSSPPRWSGYTFGSGTRLTVV.

This clonotype was seen only a few times. The chain's CDR3 is CASSWGQNTGELFF. Here the CDR3 DNA reads TGTGCCAGCAGCTGGGGACAGAACACCGGGGAGCTGTTTTTT. This chain connects TRBV11-2 to TRBJ2-2; TRBD1 is a possible D gene (6 bases). Deletions cut 4 bases from V and 1 base from J, with 7 bases between. The CDR3 spans 14 residues. CDR1 and CDR2 from the germline V gene are SGHAT and FQNNGV.

The chain recombines TRBV5-1 with TRBJ1-2, with a weak D call TRBD1 (6 bases). Germline V gene data show CDR1 as SGHRS and CDR2 as YFSETQ. V gave up 3 bases and J gave up 2 bases, with 14 bases separating them. This CDR3 has 15 amino acids. The CDR3 DNA follows: TGCGCCAGCAGCTACCTAGGACAGATAAACTATGGCTACACCTTC. This sequence encodes CASSYLGQINYGYTF.

This clonotype was picked up a small number of times. This chain joins TRBV5-1 and TRBJ1-2; 8 positions agree with TRBD1. This CDR3 has 15 residues. V gave up 2 bases and J gave up 8 bases; unmatched junction bases: 11. Germline lookup yields CDR1 SGHRS and CDR2 YFSETQ. The CDR3 here is CASSFTDRESQGYTF. Written as DNA, the CDR3 is TGCGCCAGCAGCTTCACGGACAGGGAAAGTCAAGGCTACACCTTC.

The sample holds a few counts of this clonotype. The chain couples TRBV4-3 to TRBJ2-3; 13 positions agree with TRBD2. The CDR3 has 20 residues. Germline loops: CDR1 LGHNA, CDR2 YSLEER. V dropped 0 bases and J dropped 2; count of bases not matched to a gene: 11. CDR3 amino acids: CASSQDPGTSGVRFTDTQYF. The CDR3, as DNA: TGCGCCAGCAGCCAAGATCCAGGGACTAGCGGGGTAAGATTCACAGATACGCAGTATTTT.

J is TRBJ2-3 and V is TRBV18; D unresolved. The V gene lost 1 base and the J gene lost 0 bases, with 8 bases spanning the gap. The CDR3 loop spans 15 amino acids. The germline V gene has CDR1 KGHSH and CDR2 LQKENI. The CDR3 region is CASSPLSVSTDTQYF. The CDR3 DNA is TGTGCCAGCTCACCACTTAGTGTGAGCACAGATACGCAGTATTTT.

V is TRBV5-1 and J is TRBJ1-1; 8 bases align to TRBD1. Germline V gene data show CDR1 as SGHRS and CDR2 as YFSETQ. This CDR3 spans 16 amino acids. The V gene end was trimmed by 2 bases and the J gene end by 1 base; junction bases not matched to a gene: 7. The CDR3 sequence is CASSFMGQGANTEAFF. CDR3 sequence (DNA): TGCGCCAGCAGCTTCATGGGGCAGGGGGCGAACACTGAAGCTTTCTTT.

This sequence joins TRBV6-1 and TRBJ2-5; 10 bases are a match to TRBD2. The CDR3 loop spans 17 amino acids. Germline trimming cut 6 bases from V and 2 bases from J; bases unmatched to any gene: 12. Looked up from germline, CDR1 is MNHNS and CDR2 is SASEGT. CDR3 nucleotides: TGTGCCAGCAGAAAAAGGTCTAGCGGGGGAATTCAAGAGACCCAGTACTTC. Translated, it gives CASRKRSSGGIQETQYF.

This clonotype was observed a handful of times. Compared with germline, one end of the junction differs, possibly owing to a read error. The rearrangement uses TRBV18 and TRBJ2-3, with D maybe TRBD2 (6 bases). CDR1 KGHSH and CDR2 LQKENI come from the germline V gene. CDR3 length equals 13 residues. CDR3 sequence reads: CASSPPGPARRDF. The CDR3 nucleotides are TGTGCCAGCTCACCACCGGGGCCCGCCCGGAGGGATTTT. The full variable domain, rest sourced from reference TRBV18 and TRBJ2-3, is NAGVMQNPRHLVRRRGQEARLRCSPMKGHSHVYWYRQLPEEGLKFMVYLQKENIIDESGMPKERFSAEFPKEGPSILRIQQVVRGDSAAYFCASSPPGPARRDFGPGTRLTVL.

This clonotype was picked up a small number of times. The chain employs TRBV6-1 and TRBJ1-3, with D perhaps matching TRBD1 (5 bases). The V gene lost 10 bases and the J gene lost 0 bases, with 10 bases spanning the gap. This CDR3 comprises 13 residues. CDR1 and CDR2 from the germline V gene are MNHNS and SASEGT. The CDR3 nucleotides are TGTGCCATCAGACAGAGCTCTGGAAACACCATATATTTT. It specifies CAIRQSSGNTIYF.

This clonotype was picked up a small number of times. The chain joins TRBV2 to TRBJ2-5; 14 nucleotides match TRBD2. The germline gives CDR1 SNHLY, CDR2 FYNNEI. CDR3 length: 15 amino acids. The V segment lost 7 bases and the J segment 4 bases; nucleotides outside the gene matches: 5. CDR3 DNA sequence: TGTGCCAGCAAAGGGACTAGCGGGGGTGGAGAGACCCAGTACTTC. It yields the protein CASKGTSGGGETQYF.

This clonotype was detected a few times. This chain connects TRBV4-1 to TRBJ1-2; 11 positions agree with TRBD1. This CDR3 has 15 amino acids. Germline values: CDR1 MGHRA, CDR2 YSYEKL. The J segment lost 3 bases and the V segment lost 1 base, leaving 1 base of the junction unmatched. The CDR3 sequence: CASSQVGQGDYGYTF. As DNA, the CDR3 is TGCGCCAGCAGCCAAGTGGGACAGGGGGACTATGGCTACACCTTC.

V gene TRBV12-3 or TRBV12-4 combines with J gene TRBJ2-1; possibly TRBD1 or TRBD2 for D (6 bases each). V lost 3 bases, J lost 5 bases, and 17 bases lay in between. CDR3 length: 16 residues. CDR3 protein: CASSFGGLLRDNEQFF. The CDR3 nucleotides read TGTGCCAGCAGTTTCGGGGGCCTGTTGCGGGACAATGAGCAGTTCTTC.

The chain recombines TRBV6-2 or TRBV6-3 with TRBJ1-1; the D is unclear. This CDR3 is 16 amino acids long. The V and J ends lost 5 bases and 2 bases respectively, with 18 bases between them. Germline loops: CDR1 MNHEY, CDR2 SVGEGT. CDR3 bases: TGTGCCAGCAGTCCCCGCGGAAGGTTAGTTAACACTGAAGCTTTCTTT. As protein: CASSPRGRLVNTEAFF.

In DNA form, the CDR3 reads TGTGCCAGCAGCTTGGGGACTAGCGGGGGGCTTGCAACCACAGATACGCAGTATTTT. Translation: CASSLGTSGGLATTDTQYF. The J gene is TRBJ2-3, the V gene TRBV5-4; 14 bases are shared with TRBD2. CDR1 and CDR2 (germline): SGHNT, YYREEE (reference sequence). The CDR3 runs 19 residues. V was clipped by 0 bases and J by 2 bases; unmatched bases: 8.

This clonotype showed up just a few times. J is TRBJ2-5 and V is TRBV30; 11 bases align to TRBD2. Germline V lookup: CDR1 GTSNPN, CDR2 SVGIG (reference sequence). This CDR3 comprises 14 residues. The V gene end was trimmed by 3 bases and the J gene end by 5 bases; junction bases not matched to a gene: 5. The CDR3 region is CAWRIAGGPETQYF. CDR3 DNA sequence: TGTGCCTGGAGGATAGCGGGGGGGCCCGAGACCCAGTACTTC.

The CDR3 DNA is TGTGCCAGCAGTTTAGTTCAGGGCCGGACTGAAGCTTTCTTT. Translated, it gives CASSLVQGRTEAFF. This rearrangement joins TRBV12-3 or TRBV12-4 to TRBJ1-1, with D maybe TRBD1 (5 bases). This CDR3 comprises 14 residues. V lost 1 base and J lost 5, with 11 bases in between.

This chain connects TRBV29-1 to TRBJ2-7; unclear D gene. In germline, CDR1 is SQVTM, CDR2 ANQGSEA. The CDR3 runs 14 residues. Trimming took 6 bases from V and 7 from J, leaving 22 bases between them. Here the CDR3 reads CSVHDKGPYLEQYF. Written as DNA, the CDR3 is TGCAGCGTGCACGACAAGGGTCCATATCTAGAGCAGTACTTC.

This chain uses TRBV6-1 with TRBJ2-1, with D perhaps matching TRBD1 (6 bases). CDR1 and CDR2 from the germline V gene are MNHNS and SASEGT. Trimming cost V 7 bases and J 4 bases, with 8 bases left between them. This CDR3 has 12 amino acids. The CDR3 coding sequence is TGTGCCAGCACAGACAGGTACAATGAGCAGTTCTTC. Translation gives CASTDRYNEQFF.

J is TRBJ2-6 and V is TRBV25-1, with no clear D. Trimming removed 7 bases from V and 0 bases from J, with 1 base in between. The germline V gene has CDR1 MGHDK and CDR2 SYGVNS. The CDR3 is made up of 12 amino acids. The CDR3 region has the DNA TGTGCCAGCACCTCTGGGGCCAACGTCCTGACTTTC. Translating it yields CASTSGANVLTF.

This clonotype was seen more than once but under ten times. This chain joins TRBV5-8 and TRBJ2-3; 12 bases agree with TRBD2. This CDR3 spans 20 amino acids. Germline CDR1 is SGHTS and CDR2 is YDEGEE. V trimming: 4 bases; J trimming: 1 base; junction bases outside the gene matches: 16. CDR3 loop: CASSRRRASGGVIGTDTQYF. The DNA for the CDR3 is TGTGCCAGCAGCCGCCGCCGGGCTAGCGGGGGGGTGATTGGCACAGATACGCAGTATTTT.

The chain uses TRBV6-1 and TRBJ2-1; TRBD1 matches at 9 bases. V trimming: 4 bases; J trimming: 6 bases; junction bases outside the gene matches: 7. Germline loops: CDR1 MNHNS, CDR2 SASEGT. This CDR3 is built from 15 residues. CDR3 coding DNA: TGTGCCAGCAGTGCGCAACAGGGGGCAGTCAATGAGCAGTTCTTC. This sequence encodes CASSAQQGAVNEQFF.

This clonotype was detected a few times. The CDR3 nucleotides read TGTGCCAGCAGCACCGGACAGGGGGCGGATACGCAGTATTTT. It encodes CASSTGQGADTQYF. The chain is built from TRBV7-2 and TRBJ2-3; 11 positions match TRBD1. V gave up 5 bases and J gave up 6 bases; unmatched junction bases: 4. Germline lookup yields CDR1 SGHTA and CDR2 FQGNSA. There are 14 residues in the CDR3.